This T cell receptor (beta chain) stems from a study of blood T cell repertoires in COVID-19. Study information: Italy, Spain and the United States were the sources of the convalescent and acute COVID-19 samples.

TCRdb keeps only in-frame clones here, not all; method: immunoSEQ multiplex PCR. The sample shows 200,000 to 250,000 clones, more than 75% of them seen only once. Trimming shortened V by 0 bases and J by 0 bases, and 11 bases separated the two germline ends. In germline, CDR1 is LGHNA, CDR2 YSLEER. The CDR3 covers 16 residues. The V and J genes are TRBV4-3 and TRBJ1-2; tentative D call: TRBD1 (5 bases). The receptor's source is a man at least 80 years old with acute or convalescent COVID-19. Material for sequencing was peripheral blood. CDR3 region: CASSQDLQEANYGYTF. As DNA, the CDR3 is TGCGCCAGCAGCCAAGATCTACAGGAAGCTAACTATGGCTACACCTTC.